Below, 26 T cell receptor beta chains from the same sample are listed, as sequenced in a study of T-cell reconstitution after alpha-beta-depleted transplantation in children. Study-wide results and caveats: At the one-year point after transplant, T-cell counts and TCRbeta diversity were found to come mostly from T cells that had been newly produced.

These receptors lack a known antigen. The TCRbeta library was prepared with unique molecular identifiers. TCRdb re-analysed the PCR reads in MiXCR, keeping a single row per CDR3 protein. The data contain about 300,000 distinct CDR3 sequences, nearly 8% of them seen just once; the ten biggest clones take up approximately 8.6%. Sequencing used peripheral blood, obtained 360 days after TCRalphabeta/CD19-depleted stem cell transplant. These receptor sequences come from a female patient aged 2-15 years who had a stem cell transplant for Fanconi anemia, so the T cells may come from the graft donor.

The sample holds many counts of this clonotype. The chain employs TRBV4-2 and TRBJ2-7, with TRBD1 identical over 7 bases. Germline values: CDR1 LGHNA, CDR2 YNFKEQ. CDR3 length: 14 residues. The V gene end was trimmed by 4 bases and the J gene end by 7 bases; junction bases not matched to a gene: 10. The CDR3 here is CASSPRQGEGEQYF. Written as DNA, the CDR3 is TGTGCCAGCAGCCCGCGACAGGGAGAGGGAGAGCAGTACTTC.

There are many counts of this clonotype. The V gene is TRBV4-3, the J gene TRBJ2-3; D might be TRBD1 or TRBD2, each matching 6 bases. Germline V gene data show CDR1 as LGHNA and CDR2 as YSLEER. CDR3 length: 14 residues. Trimming removed 1 base at V and 5 bases at J, with 10 bases between. Here the CDR3 reads CASSQARGGDTQYF. Here the CDR3 DNA reads TGCGCCAGCAGCCAAGCCAGGGGAGGAGATACGCAGTATTTT.

This clonotype was recorded a few times. This chain connects TRBV5-1 to TRBJ2-1; D is possibly TRBD2 (5 bases). V dropped 1 base and J dropped 6 bases, with 14 bases sitting between them. From germline, CDR1 is SGHRS and CDR2 YFSETQ. CDR3 size: 15 residues. The CDR3 here is CASSLLGQEANEQFF. Written as DNA, the CDR3 is TGCGCCAGCAGCTTGTTGGGCCAGGAGGCCAATGAGCAGTTCTTC.

The table lists this clonotype with many counts. This chain uses TRBV20-1 with TRBJ2-7, with a possible D match to TRBD2 (5 bases). V lost 3 bases, J lost 3 bases, and 15 bases lay in between. The CDR3 loop spans 14 amino acids. Germline V gene data show CDR1 as DFQATT and CDR2 as SNEGSKA (reference sequence). The CDR3: CSARQGLSLYEQYF. Here the CDR3 DNA reads TGCAGTGCTAGGCAAGGACTTTCACTCTACGAGCAGTACTTC.

This chain uses TRBV7-3 with TRBJ2-5, with 7 bases fitting TRBD1. The CDR3 is 16 residues long. Germline assignment: CDR1 SGHTA and CDR2 FQGTGA. V dropped 5 bases and J dropped 2; count of bases not matched to a gene: 11. CDR3 protein: CASSKIGTDIQETQYF. In DNA, the CDR3 is TGTGCCAGCAGCAAAATTGGGACAGATATTCAAGAGACCCAGTACTTC.

This clonotype was counted ten times or more. The V call is TRBV5-1, the J call TRBJ1-2; D may be TRBD1 (6 bases). Trimming shortened V by 3 bases and J by 4 bases, and 19 bases separated the two germline ends. The CDR3 totals 16 residues. Germline CDR1 reads SGHRS; CDR2 reads YFSETQ. The CDR3 sequence is CASSSNTGTLIYGYTF. The CDR3 DNA sequence: TGCGCCAGCAGCTCTAACACAGGGACACTTATCTATGGCTACACCTTC.

This clonotype was recorded a few times. V gene TRBV28 combines with J gene TRBJ2-3, with a tentative D call TRBD2 (5 bases). CDR1 and CDR2 (germline): MDHEN, SYDVKM. The CDR3 length is 16 residues. V was clipped by 8 bases and J by 5 bases, with 23 bases between them. The CDR3 nucleotides are TGTGCCAGCCCTCCTCCGGGGAAGAGGGTAAGAGATACGCAGTATTTT. Translated: CASPPPGKRVRDTQYF.

In its sample, this clonotype was seen many times. The rearrangement uses TRBV4-3 and TRBJ2-1; tentatively, D is TRBD1 (6 bases). The germline V gene has CDR1 LGHNA and CDR2 YSLEER. The ends were cut back, 5 bases at V and 0 bases at J, with 14 bases in the middle. The CDR3 sequence is 16 residues long. The CDR3 protein is CASSARNRVSYNEQFF. CDR3 sequence (DNA): TGCGCCAGCAGCGCGCGTAACAGGGTCTCCTACAATGAGCAGTTCTTC.

This clonotype has a handful of counts. The gene calls are TRBV20-1 and TRBJ2-5; a possible D gene is TRBD1 (7 bases). V gave up 6 bases and J gave up 3 bases, with 17 bases separating them. The length of the CDR3 is 14 residues. Per germline, CDR1 DFQATT and CDR2 SNEGSKA (reference sequence). The CDR3 spells CSALLAGGKETQYF. DNA for the CDR3: TGCAGTGCCCTCCTGGCAGGGGGGAAAGAGACCCAGTACTTC.

This clonotype was seen ten or more times. The rearrangement joins TRBV5-1 to TRBJ2-5; 8 bases are shared with TRBD1. The CDR3 has 15 amino acids. CDR1 and CDR2 from the germline V gene are SGHRS and YFSETQ. Unmatched junction bases numbered 1, after V lost 0 bases and J lost 0 bases. As DNA, the CDR3 is TGCGCCAGCAGCTTGGGGACAGGGTACCAAGAGACCCAGTACTTC. This sequence encodes CASSLGTGYQETQYF.

There are many counts of this clonotype. The chain has TRBV5-1 and TRBJ2-2, with D possibly being TRBD1 or TRBD2 (5 bases each). CDR3 length equals 15 residues. V was cut by 2 bases and J by 4 bases, with 12 bases left in between. Germline V gene sequence: CDR1 SGHRS, CDR2 YFSETQ. The DNA for the CDR3 is TGCGCCAGCAGCTTTGATAGTGGGGGCACCGGGGAGCTGTTTTTT. Amino acids: CASSFDSGGTGELFF.

This clonotype was seen more than once but under ten times. The chain recombines TRBV5-1 with TRBJ2-5, with D possibly being TRBD1 or TRBD2 (5 bases each). Trimming removed 2 bases at V and 3 bases at J, with 14 bases between. Germline V lookup: CDR1 SGHRS, CDR2 YFSETQ. The CDR3 spans 15 residues. CDR3 in amino acids: CASSFFRGAEETQYF. CDR3 nucleotides: TGCGCCAGCAGCTTCTTTAGGGGAGCTGAAGAGACCCAGTACTTC.

This clonotype has a count of ten or more. The V gene is TRBV12-3 or TRBV12-4, the J gene TRBJ1-1, with D possibly being TRBD1 (5 bases). This CDR3 is built from 15 residues. The ends were cut back, 1 base at V and 0 bases at J, with 9 bases in the middle. The CDR3 DNA follows: TGTGCCAGCAGTTTAGTTCAGGGCCTGAACACTGAAGCTTTCTTT. It translates to CASSLVQGLNTEAFF.

The V call is TRBV30, the J call TRBJ2-1, with a weak D call TRBD1 (5 bases). Per germline, CDR1 GTSNPN and CDR2 SVGIG (reference sequence). The CDR3 length is 15 residues. The V and J ends lost 3 bases and 0 bases respectively, with 12 bases between them. The CDR3 bases are TGTGCCTGGAGGCTAGGGGTGAGCTCCTACAATGAGCAGTTCTTC. Its protein is CAWRLGVSSYNEQFF.

This clonotype has only a few counts. The chain couples TRBV21-1 to TRBJ2-7; TRBD1, the table's D call, lacks a check against the DNA. TRBV21-1 is a known pseudogene. This CDR3 is built from 17 residues. CDR3 residues: CASSLSLSGTGGGEQCF. CDR3 sequence (DNA): TGTGCCAGCTCGCTCAGCCTATCCGGGACAGGAGGGGGCGAGCAGTGCTTC.

The V call is TRBV7-6, the J call TRBJ2-7, with 10 bases that match TRBD1. J lost 5 bases, V lost 4 bases, and 8 bases had no gene match. The CDR3 sequence is 15 residues long. The germline CDR1 and CDR2 sequences are SGHVS and FNYEAQ. The CDR3 sequence is CASSSPGQGFHEQYF. DNA for the CDR3: TGTGCCAGCAGCTCGCCGGGACAGGGGTTCCACGAGCAGTACTTC.

The rearrangement links TRBV7-8 to TRBJ2-3, with 10 nucleotides matching TRBD2. Trimming removed 3 bases from V and 2 bases from J; junction bases left unmatched: 5. The length of the CDR3 is 16 residues. Germline CDR1 and CDR2: SGHVS and FQNEAQ. CDR3 amino acids: CASSFSLAGSTDTQYF. The CDR3 coding sequence is TGTGCCAGCAGCTTTTCACTAGCGGGGTCCACAGATACGCAGTATTTT.

The chain joins TRBV14 to TRBJ1-6; D is unresolved. The CDR3 totals 15 residues. Trimming removed 4 bases from V and 9 bases from J, with 16 bases in between. CDR1 and CDR2 from the germline V gene are SGHDN and FVKESK. Written as DNA, the CDR3 is TGTGCCAGCAGCCTACGGTTCCTGGGTATTTCACCCCTCCACTTT. Its translation: CASSLRFLGISPLHF.

This clonotype showed up many times. The chain couples TRBV12-3 or TRBV12-4 to TRBJ1-2; D might be TRBD1 (5 bases). The CDR3 is 16 amino acids. V was cut by 0 bases and J by 8 bases, with 19 bases left in between. The CDR3 DNA reads TGTGCCAGCAGTTTAGCTAGGGGCGCCTGGTTGGACGGCTACACCTTC. Amino acid sequence: CASSLARGAWLDGYTF.

This clonotype was seen a handful of times. The J gene is TRBJ2-3, the V gene TRBV28, with TRBD1 matching over 7 bases. This CDR3 spans 14 amino acids. After removal of 6 bases from V and 4 bases from J, the junction contained 7 bases not matched to a gene. CDR1 is MDHEN, CDR2 SYDVKM, per germline. Here the CDR3 reads CASSTDRAADTQYF. The CDR3 DNA reads as TGTGCCAGCAGCACAGACAGGGCAGCAGATACGCAGTATTTT. Supplemented by reference TRBV28 and TRBJ2-3, the full variable domain reads DVKVTQSSRYLVKRTGEKVFLECVQDMDHENMFWYRQDPGLGLRLIYFSYDVKMKEKGDIPEGYSVSREKKERFSLILESASTNQTSMYLCASSTDRAADTQYFGPGTRLTVL.

This clonotype was seen more than once but under ten times. V and J are TRBV5-1 and TRBJ1-3; D gene ambiguous. The CDR3 is 15 residues long. Looked up from germline, CDR1 is SGHRS and CDR2 is YFSETQ. V was shortened by 0 bases and J by 0 bases, with 7 bases between the two germline ends. CDR3 sequence: CASSLAGDSGNTIYF. The CDR3 bases are TGCGCCAGCAGCTTGGCCGGTGACTCTGGAAACACCATATATTTT.

This clonotype was seen ten or more times. The genes are TRBV20-1 and TRBJ2-7; TRBD1 matches at 7 bases. The ends lost 5 bases at V and 2 bases at J; junction bases unmatched: 6. The CDR3 is made up of 13 amino acids. Germline CDR1 and CDR2: DFQATT and SNEGSKA (reference sequence). The CDR3 DNA reads TGCAGTGCTGAGGGGGCCTTTGCCTACGAGCAGTACGTC. Amino acid sequence: CSAEGAFAYEQYV.

The table lists this clonotype with many counts. V gene TRBV20-1 combines with J gene TRBJ2-3; D call uncertain. V lost 3 bases to trimming and J lost 0 bases, with 13 bases between them. The CDR3 contains 15 residues. Germline V CDR1 and CDR2: DFQATT, SNEGSKA (reference sequence). The CDR3 DNA follows: TGCAGTGCTAGTGAAGAGAACCCTAGCACAGATACGCAGTATTTT. Translating it yields CSASEENPSTDTQYF.

This clonotype was observed a few times. V gene TRBV28 combines with J gene TRBJ2-7; D not certain. The CDR3 sequence is 14 residues long. V dropped 6 bases and J dropped 6 bases, with 18 bases sitting between them. Germline V gene sequence: CDR1 MDHEN, CDR2 SYDVKM. The CDR3 loop is CASSSSEIWGEQYV. CDR3 sequence (DNA): TGTGCCAGCAGCTCCAGCGAGATTTGGGGCGAGCAGTACGTC.

This clonotype has a count of ten or more. The V gene is TRBV4-2, the J gene TRBJ2-3, with D perhaps TRBD1 or TRBD2 (5 bases each). Germline values: CDR1 LGHNA, CDR2 YNFKEQ. The CDR3 sequence is 14 residues long. V was cut by 4 bases and J by 0 bases, with 8 bases left in between. CDR3 DNA sequence: TGTGCCAGCAGCCGAAGGGACAGCACAGATACGCAGTATTTT. As protein: CASSRRDSTDTQYF.

The chain employs TRBV13 and TRBJ2-7; D is ambiguous. The ends were cut back, 2 bases at V and 1 base at J, with 6 bases in the middle. CDR1 and CDR2 from the germline V gene are PRHDT and FYEKMQ (reference sequence). The CDR3 extends over 13 amino acids. DNA for the CDR3: TGTGCCAGCAGCTTAAGGATATCCTACGAGCAGTACTTC. Protein product: CASSLRISYEQYF.